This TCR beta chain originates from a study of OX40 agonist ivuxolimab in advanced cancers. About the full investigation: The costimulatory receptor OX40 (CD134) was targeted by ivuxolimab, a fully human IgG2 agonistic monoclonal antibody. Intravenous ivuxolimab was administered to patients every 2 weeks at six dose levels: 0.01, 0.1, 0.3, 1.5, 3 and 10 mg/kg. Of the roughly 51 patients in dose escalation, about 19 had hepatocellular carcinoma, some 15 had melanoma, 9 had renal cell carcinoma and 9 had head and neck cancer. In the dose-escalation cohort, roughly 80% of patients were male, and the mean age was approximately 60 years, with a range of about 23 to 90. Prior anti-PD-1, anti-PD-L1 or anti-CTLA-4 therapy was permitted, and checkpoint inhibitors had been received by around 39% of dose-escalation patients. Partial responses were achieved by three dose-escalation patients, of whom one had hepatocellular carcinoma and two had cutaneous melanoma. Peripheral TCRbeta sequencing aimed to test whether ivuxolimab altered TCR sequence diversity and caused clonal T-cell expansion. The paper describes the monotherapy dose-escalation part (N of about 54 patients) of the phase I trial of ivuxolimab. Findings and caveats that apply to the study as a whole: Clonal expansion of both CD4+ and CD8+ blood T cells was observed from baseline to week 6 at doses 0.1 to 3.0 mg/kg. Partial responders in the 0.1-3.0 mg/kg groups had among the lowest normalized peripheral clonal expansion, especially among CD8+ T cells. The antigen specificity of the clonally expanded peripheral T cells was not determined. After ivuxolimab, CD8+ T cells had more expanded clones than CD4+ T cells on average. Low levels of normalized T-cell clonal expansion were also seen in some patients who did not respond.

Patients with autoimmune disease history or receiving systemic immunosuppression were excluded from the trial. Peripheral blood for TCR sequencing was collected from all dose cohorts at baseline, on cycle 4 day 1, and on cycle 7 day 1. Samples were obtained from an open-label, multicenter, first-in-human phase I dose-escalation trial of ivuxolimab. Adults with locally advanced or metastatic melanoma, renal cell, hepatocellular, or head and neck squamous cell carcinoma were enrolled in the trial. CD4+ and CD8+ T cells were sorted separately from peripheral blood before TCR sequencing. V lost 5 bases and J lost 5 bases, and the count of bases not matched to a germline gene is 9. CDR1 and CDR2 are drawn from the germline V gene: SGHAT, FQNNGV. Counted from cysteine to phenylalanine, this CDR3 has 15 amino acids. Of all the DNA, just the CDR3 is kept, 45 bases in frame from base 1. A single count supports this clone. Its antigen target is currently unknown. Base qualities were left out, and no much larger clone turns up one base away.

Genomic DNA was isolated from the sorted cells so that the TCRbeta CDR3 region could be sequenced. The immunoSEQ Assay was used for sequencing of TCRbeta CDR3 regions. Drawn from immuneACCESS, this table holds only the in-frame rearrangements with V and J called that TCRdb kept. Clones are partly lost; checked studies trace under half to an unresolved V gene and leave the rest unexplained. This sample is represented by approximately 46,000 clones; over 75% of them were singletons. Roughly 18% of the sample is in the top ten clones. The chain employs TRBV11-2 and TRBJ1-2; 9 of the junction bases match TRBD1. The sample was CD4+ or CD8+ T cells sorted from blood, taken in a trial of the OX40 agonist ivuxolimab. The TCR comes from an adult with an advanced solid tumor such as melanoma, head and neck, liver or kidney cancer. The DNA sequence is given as TGTGCCAGCAGCCGACCGGGACAGGGAGGATATGGCTACACCTTC. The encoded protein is CASSRPGQGGYGYTF.